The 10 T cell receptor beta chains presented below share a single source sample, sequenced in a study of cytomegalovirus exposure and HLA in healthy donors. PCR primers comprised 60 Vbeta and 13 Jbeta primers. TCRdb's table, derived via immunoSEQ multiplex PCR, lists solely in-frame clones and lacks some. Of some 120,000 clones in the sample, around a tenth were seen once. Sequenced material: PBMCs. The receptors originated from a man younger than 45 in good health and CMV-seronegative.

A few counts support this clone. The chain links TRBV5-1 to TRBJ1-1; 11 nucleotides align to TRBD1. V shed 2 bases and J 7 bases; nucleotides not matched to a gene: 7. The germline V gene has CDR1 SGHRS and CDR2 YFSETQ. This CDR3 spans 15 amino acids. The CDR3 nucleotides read TGCGCCAGCAGCTTCCAGGGACAGGGGGTCAGTGAAGCTTTCTTT. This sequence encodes CASSFQGQGVSEAFF.

In DNA, the CDR3 is TGTGCCAGCAGTGAAGCGGACAGGGGATACGAGCAGTACTTC. Amino acid sequence: CASSEADRGYEQYF. This chain joins TRBV6-1 and TRBJ2-7, with 9 bases lining up with TRBD1. J lost 4 bases, V lost 0 bases, and 1 base had no gene match. Germline V gene lookup returns CDR1 MNHNS and CDR2 SASEGT. CDR3 length: 14 residues.

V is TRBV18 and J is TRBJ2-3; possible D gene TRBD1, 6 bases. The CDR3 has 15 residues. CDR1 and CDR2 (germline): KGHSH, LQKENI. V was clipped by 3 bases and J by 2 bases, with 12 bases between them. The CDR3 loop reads CASSPLDRITDTQYF. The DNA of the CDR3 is TGTGCCAGCTCACCTCTGGACAGAATCACAGATACGCAGTATTTT. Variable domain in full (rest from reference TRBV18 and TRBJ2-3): NAGVMQNPRHLVRRRGQEARLRCSPMKGHSHVYWYRQLPEEGLKFMVYLQKENIIDESGMPKERFSAEFPKEGPSILRIQQVVRGDSAAYFCASSPLDRITDTQYFGPGTRLTVL.

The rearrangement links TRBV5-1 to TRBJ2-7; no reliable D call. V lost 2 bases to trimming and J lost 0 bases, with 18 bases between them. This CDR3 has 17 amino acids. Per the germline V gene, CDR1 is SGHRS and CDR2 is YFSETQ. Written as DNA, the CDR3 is TGCGCCAGCAGCTTCGACTTACTCTTGGGTAGCTCCTACGAGCAGTACTTC. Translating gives CASSFDLLLGSSYEQYF.

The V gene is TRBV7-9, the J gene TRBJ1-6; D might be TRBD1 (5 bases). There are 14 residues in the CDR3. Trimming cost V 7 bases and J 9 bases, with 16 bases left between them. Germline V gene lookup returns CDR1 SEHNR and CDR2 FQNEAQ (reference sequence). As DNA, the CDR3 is TGTGCCAGCACCCCGGGGGGGATTGGTTCACCCCTCCACTTT. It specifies CASTPGGIGSPLHF.

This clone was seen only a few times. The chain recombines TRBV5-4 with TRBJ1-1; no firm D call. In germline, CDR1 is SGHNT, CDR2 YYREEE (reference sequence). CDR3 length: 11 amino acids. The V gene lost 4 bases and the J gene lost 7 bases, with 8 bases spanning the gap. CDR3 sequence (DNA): TGTGCCAGCAGCCGAACCGGTGAAGCTTTCTTT. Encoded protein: CASSRTGEAFF.

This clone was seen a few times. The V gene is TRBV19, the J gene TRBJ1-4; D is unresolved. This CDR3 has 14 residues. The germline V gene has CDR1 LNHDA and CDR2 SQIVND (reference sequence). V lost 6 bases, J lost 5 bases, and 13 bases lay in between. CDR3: CASRISGRNEKLFF. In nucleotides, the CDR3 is TGTGCCAGTAGGATCAGTGGGAGGAATGAAAAACTGTTTTTT.

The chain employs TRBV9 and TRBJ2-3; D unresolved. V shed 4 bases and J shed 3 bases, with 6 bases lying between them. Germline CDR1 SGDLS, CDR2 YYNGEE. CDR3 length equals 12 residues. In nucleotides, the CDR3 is TGTGCCAGCAGCCTCGAGACAGATACGCAGTATTTT. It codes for CASSLETDTQYF.

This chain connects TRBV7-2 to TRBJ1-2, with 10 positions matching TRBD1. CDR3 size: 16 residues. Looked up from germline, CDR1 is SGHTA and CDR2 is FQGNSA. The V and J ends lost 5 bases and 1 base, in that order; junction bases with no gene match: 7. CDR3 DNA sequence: TGTGCCAGCAGCCTGCCCGGGACAGGGGATAACTATGGCTACACCTTC. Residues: CASSLPGTGDNYGYTF.

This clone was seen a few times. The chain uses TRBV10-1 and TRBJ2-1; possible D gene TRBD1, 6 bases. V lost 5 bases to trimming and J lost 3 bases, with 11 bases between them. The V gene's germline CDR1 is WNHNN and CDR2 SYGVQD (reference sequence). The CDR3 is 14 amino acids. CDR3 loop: CASSKGGLYNEQFF. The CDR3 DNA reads TGCGCCAGCAGTAAAGGGGGTCTCTACAATGAGCAGTTCTTC.